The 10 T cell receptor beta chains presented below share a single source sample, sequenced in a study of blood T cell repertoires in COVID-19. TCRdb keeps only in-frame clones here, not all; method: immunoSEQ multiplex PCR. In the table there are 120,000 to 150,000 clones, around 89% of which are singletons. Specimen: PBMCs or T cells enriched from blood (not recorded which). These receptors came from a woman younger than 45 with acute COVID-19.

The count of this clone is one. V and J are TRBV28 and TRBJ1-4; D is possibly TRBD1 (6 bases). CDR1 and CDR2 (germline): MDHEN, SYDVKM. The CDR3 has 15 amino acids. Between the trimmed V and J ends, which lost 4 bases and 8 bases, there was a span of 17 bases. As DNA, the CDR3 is TGTGCCAGCAGTTCAGTACAGGGCGGGTTGGAAAAACTGTTTTTT. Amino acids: CASSSVQGGLEKLFF.

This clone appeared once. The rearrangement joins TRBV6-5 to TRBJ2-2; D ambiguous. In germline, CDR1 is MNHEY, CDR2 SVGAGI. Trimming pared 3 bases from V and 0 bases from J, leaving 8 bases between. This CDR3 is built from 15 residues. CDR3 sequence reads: CASSYVGANTGELFF. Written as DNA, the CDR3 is TGTGCCAGCAGTTATGTCGGAGCGAACACCGGGGAGCTGTTTTTT.

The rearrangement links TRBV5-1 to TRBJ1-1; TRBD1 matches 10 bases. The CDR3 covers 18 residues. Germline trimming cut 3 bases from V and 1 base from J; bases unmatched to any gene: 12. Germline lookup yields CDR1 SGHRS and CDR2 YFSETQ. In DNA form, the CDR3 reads TGCGCCAGCAGCTCGCCGACAGGGGGCGATTTGAGGAACACTGAAGCTTTCTTT. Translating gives CASSSPTGGDLRNTEAFF.

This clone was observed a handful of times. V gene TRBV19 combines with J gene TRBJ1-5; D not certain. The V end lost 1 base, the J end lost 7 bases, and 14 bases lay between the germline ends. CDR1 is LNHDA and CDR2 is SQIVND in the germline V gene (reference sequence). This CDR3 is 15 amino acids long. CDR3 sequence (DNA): TGTGCCAGTAGTATAGGTCAGGCATTCTACCAGCCCCAGCATTTT. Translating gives CASSIGQAFYQPQHF.

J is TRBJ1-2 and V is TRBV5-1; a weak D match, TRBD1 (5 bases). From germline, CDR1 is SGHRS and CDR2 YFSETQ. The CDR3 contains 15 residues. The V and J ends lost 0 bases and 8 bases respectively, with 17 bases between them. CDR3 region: CASSLELQDPRGYTF. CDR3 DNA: TGCGCCAGCAGCTTGGAACTACAGGACCCTAGAGGCTACACCTTC.

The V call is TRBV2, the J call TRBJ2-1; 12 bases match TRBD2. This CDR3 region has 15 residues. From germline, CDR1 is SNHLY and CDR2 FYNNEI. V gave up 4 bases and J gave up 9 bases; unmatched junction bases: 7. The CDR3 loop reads CASSVSSGRVGEQFF. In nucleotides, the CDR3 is TGTGCCAGCAGTGTCTCTAGCGGGAGGGTCGGTGAGCAGTTCTTC.

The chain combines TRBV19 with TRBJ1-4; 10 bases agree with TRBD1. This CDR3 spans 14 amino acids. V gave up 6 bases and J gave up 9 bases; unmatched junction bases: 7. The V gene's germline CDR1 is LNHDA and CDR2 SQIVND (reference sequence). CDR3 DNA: TGTGCCAGTAGCGAGGGACAGGGGAAGCAAAAACTGTTTTTT. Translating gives CASSEGQGKQKLFF.

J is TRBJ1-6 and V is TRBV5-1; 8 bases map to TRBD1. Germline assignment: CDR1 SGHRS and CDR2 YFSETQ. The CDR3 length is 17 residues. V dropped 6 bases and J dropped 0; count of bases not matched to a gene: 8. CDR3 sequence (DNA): TGCGCCAGCACCCAAACAGGGGGGAGCTCCTATAATTCACCCCTCCACTTT. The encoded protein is CASTQTGGSSYNSPLHF.

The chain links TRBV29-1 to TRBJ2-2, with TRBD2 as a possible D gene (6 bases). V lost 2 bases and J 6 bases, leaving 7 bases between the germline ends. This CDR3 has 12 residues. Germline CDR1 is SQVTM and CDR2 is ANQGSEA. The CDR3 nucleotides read TGCAGCGTTGAATCGGGGGCCGGGGAGCTGTTTTTT. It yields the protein CSVESGAGELFF.

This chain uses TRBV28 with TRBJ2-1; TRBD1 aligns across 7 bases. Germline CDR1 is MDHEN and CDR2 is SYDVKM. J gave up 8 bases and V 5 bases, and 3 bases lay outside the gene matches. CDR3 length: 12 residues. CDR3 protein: CASSDRVDEQFF. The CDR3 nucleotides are TGTGCCAGCAGTGACAGGGTCGATGAGCAGTTCTTC.